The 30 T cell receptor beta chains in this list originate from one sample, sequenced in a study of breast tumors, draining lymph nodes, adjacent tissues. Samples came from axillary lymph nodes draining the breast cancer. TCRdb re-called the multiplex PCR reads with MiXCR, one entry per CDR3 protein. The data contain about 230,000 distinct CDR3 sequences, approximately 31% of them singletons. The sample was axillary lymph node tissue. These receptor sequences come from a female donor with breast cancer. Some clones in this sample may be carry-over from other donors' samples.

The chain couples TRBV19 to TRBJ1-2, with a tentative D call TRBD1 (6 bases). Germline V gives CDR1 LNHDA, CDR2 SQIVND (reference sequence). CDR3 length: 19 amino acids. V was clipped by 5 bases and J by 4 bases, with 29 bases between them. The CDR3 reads CASSFPLQGGRPRAYGYTF. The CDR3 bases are TGTGCCAGTAGTTTCCCCCTCCAAGGGGGGAGGCCTCGCGCCTATGGCTACACCTTC.

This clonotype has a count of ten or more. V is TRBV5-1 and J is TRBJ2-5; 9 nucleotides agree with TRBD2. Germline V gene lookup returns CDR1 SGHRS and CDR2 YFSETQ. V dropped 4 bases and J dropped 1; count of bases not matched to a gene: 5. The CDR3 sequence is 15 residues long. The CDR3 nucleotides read TGCGCCAGCAGCGTTAGCGGGAGTGGCCAAGAGACCCAGTACTTC. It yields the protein CASSVSGSGQETQYF. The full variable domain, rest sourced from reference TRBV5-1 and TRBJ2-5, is KAGVTQTPRYLIKTRGQQVTLSCSPISGHRSVSWYQQTPGQGLQFLFEYFSETQRNKGNFPGRFSGRQFSNSRSEMNVSTLELGDSALYLCASSVSGSGQETQYFGPGTRLLVL.

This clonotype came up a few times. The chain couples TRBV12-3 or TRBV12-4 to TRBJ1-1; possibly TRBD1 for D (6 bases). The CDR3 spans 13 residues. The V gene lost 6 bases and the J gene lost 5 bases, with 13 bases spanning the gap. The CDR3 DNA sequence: TGTGCCAGCAGCGTACAGGGACGAACTGAAGCTTTCTTT. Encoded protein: CASSVQGRTEAFF.

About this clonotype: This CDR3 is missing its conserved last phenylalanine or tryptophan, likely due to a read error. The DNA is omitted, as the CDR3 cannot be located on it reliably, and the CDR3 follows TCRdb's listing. This chain's CDR3 is CASSSGIGGGFL. The rearrangement joins TRBV7-9 to TRBJ2-3; TRBD2, the table's D call, lacks a check against the DNA. The CDR3 is 12 residues long, counting both termini. CDR1 is SEHNR, CDR2 FQNEAQ, per germline (reference sequence).

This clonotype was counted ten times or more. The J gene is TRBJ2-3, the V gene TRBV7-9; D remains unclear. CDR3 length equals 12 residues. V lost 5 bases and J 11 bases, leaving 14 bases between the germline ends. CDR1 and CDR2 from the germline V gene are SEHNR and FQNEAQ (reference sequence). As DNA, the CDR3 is TGTGCCAGCAGCCCCGTGCAGCGCTGGCAGTATTTT. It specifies CASSPVQRWQYF.

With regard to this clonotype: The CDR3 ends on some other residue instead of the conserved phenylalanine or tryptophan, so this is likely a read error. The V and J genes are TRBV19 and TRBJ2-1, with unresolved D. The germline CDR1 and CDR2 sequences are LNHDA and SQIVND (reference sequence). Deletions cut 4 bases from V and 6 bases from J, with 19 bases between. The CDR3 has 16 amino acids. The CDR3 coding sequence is TGTGCCAGTAGTACAGGACGCCCGGTGAGCGCCAATGAGCAGTTCTCC. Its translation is CASSTGRPVSANEQFS.

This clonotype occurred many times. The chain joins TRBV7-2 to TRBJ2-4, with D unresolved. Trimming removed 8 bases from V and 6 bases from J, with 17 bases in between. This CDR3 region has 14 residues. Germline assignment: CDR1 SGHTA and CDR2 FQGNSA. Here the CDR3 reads CASSTYNKGNIQYF. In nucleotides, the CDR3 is TGTGCCAGCTCCACCTACAACAAGGGAAACATTCAGTACTTC.

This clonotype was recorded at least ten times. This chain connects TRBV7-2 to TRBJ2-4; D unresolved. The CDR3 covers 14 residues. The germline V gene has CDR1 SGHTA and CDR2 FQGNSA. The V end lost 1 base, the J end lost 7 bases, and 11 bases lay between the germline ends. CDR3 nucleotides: TGTGCCAGCAGCTTAGGAGCTTCCAGTAACATTCAGTACTTC. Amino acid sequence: CASSLGASSNIQYF.

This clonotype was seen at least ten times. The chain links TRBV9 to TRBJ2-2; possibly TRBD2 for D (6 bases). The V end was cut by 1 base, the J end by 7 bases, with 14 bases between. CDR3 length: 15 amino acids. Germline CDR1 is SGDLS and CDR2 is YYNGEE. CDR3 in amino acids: CASSVPSSGGGELFF. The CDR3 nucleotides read TGTGCCAGCAGCGTACCAAGTAGCGGAGGCGGGGAGCTGTTTTTT.

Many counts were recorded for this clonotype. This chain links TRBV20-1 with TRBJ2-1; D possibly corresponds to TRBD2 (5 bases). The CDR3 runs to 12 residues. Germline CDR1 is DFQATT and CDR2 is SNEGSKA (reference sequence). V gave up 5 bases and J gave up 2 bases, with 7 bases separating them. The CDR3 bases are TGCAGTGCTCGAGGGACCTACAATGAGCAGTTCTTC. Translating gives CSARGTYNEQFF.

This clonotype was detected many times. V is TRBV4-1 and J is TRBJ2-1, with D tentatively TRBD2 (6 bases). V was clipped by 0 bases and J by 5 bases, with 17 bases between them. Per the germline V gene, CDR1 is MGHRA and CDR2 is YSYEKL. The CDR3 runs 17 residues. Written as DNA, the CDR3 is TGCGCCAGCAGCCAAGATCCACCCTACGGGAGTGACAATGAGCAGTTCTTC. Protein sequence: CASSQDPPYGSDNEQFF.

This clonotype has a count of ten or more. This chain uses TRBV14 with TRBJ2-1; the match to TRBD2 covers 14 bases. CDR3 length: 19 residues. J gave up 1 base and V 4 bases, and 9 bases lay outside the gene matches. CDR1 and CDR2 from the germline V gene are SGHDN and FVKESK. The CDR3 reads CASSPIRTSGGLSYNEQFF. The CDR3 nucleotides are TGTGCCAGCAGCCCGATAAGGACTAGCGGGGGGCTTTCCTACAATGAGCAGTTCTTC.

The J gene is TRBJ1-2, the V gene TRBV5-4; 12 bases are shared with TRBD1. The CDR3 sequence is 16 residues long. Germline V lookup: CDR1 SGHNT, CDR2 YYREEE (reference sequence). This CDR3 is CARTRDRGLGNYGYTF. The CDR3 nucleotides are TGTGCTAGAACCCGGGACAGGGGGCTTGGAAACTATGGCTACACCTTC.

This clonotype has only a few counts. The CDR3 is CASSQPGQLGDSPLHF. In nucleotides, the CDR3 is TGTGCCAGCAGTCAACCGGGACAGCTCGGAGATTCACCCCTCCACTTT. The genes are TRBV6-1 and TRBJ1-6; TRBD1 matches at 7 bases. The germline gives CDR1 MNHNS, CDR2 SASEGT. V was pared by 5 bases and J by 8 bases, with 12 bases of the junction left unmatched. The length of the CDR3 is 16 residues.

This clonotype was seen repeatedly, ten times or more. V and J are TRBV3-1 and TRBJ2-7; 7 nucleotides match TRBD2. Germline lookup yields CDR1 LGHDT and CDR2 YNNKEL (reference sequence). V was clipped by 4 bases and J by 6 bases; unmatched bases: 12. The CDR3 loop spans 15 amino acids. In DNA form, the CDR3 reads TGTGCCAGCAGCCCCAGGGAGGGCCCAAGGGGCGAGCAGTACTTC. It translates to CASSPREGPRGEQYF.

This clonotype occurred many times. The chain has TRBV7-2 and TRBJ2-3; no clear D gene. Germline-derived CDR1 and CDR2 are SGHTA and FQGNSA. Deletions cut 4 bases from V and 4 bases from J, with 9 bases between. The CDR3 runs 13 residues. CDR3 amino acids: CASSSYVADTQYF. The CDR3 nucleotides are TGTGCCAGCAGCTCGTATGTGGCAGATACGCAGTATTTT.

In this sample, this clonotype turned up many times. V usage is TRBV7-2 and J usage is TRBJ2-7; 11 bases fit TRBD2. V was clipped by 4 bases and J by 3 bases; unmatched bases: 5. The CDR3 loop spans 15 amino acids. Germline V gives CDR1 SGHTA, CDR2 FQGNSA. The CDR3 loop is CASSWGTSGIYEQYF. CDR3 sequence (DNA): TGTGCCAGCAGCTGGGGGACTAGCGGAATCTACGAGCAGTACTTC. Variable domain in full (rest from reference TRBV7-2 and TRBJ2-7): GAGVSQSPSNKVTEKGKDVELRCDPISGHTALYWYRQSLGQGLEFLIYFQGNSAPDKSGLPSDRFSAERTGGSVSTLTIQRTQQEDSAVYLCASSWGTSGIYEQYFGPGTRLTVT.

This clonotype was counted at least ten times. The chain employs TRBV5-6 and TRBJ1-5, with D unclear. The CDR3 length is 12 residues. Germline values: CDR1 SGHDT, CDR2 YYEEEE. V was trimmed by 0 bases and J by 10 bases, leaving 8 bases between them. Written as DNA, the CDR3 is TGTGCCAGCAGCTTGGTGTGGGGACCCCAGCATTTT. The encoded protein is CASSLVWGPQHF.

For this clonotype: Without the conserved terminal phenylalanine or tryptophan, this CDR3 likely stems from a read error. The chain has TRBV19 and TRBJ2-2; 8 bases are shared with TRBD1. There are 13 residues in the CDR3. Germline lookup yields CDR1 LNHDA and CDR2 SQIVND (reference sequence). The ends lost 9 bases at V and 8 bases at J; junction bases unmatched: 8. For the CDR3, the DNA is TGTGCCAGCTCCGGGACAGGATCTGGGGAGCTGTTTTAT. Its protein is CASSGTGSGELFY.

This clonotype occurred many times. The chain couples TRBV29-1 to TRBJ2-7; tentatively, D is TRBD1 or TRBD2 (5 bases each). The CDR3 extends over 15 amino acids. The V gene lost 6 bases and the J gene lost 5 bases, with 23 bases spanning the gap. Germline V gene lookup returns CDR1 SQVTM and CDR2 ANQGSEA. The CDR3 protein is CSVVGAPGGSNEQYF. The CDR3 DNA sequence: TGCAGCGTCGTAGGGGCCCCGGGCGGGTCCAACGAGCAGTACTTC.

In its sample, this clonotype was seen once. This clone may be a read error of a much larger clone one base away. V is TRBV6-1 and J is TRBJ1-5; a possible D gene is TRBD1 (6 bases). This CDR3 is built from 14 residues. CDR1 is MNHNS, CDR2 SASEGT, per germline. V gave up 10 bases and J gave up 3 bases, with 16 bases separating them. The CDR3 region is CATGGPLDNQPQHF. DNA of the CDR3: TGTGCCACTGGGGGGCCCTTGGACAATCAGCCCCAGCATTTT.

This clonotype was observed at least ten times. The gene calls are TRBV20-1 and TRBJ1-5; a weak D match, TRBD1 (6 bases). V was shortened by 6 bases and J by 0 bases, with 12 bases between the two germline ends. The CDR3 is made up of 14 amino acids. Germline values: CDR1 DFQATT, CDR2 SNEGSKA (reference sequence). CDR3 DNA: TGCAGTGCGGGGGCGCAAAATAGCAATCAGCCCCAGCATTTT. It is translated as CSAGAQNSNQPQHF.

As DNA, the CDR3 is TGTGCCAGCAGCTCCCAGGGAGGTAGTAATACTGAAGCTTTCTTT. Encoded protein: CASSSQGGSNTEAFF. The rearrangement uses TRBV7-2 and TRBJ1-1, with D tentatively TRBD1 (5 bases). V shed 4 bases and J shed 5 bases, with 17 bases lying between them. This CDR3 comprises 15 residues. CDR1 and CDR2 (germline): SGHTA, FQGNSA.

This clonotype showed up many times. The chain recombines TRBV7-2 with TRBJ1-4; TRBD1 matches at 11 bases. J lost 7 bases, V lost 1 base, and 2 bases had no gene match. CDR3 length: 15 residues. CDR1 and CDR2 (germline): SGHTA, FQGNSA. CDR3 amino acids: CASSLGGTGGEKLFF. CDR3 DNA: TGTGCCAGCAGCTTAGGCGGGACAGGGGGTGAAAAACTGTTTTTT.

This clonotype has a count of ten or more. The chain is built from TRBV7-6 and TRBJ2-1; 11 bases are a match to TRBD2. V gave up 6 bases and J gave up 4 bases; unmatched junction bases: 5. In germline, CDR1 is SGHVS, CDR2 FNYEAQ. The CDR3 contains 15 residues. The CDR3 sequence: CASSPTSGRYNEQFF. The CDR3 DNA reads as TGTGCCAGCAGTCCAACTAGCGGGAGATACAATGAGCAGTTCTTC. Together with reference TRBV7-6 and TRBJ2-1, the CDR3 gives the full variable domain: GAGVSQSPRYKVTKRGQDVALRCDPISGHVSLYWYRQALGQGPEFLTYFNYEAQQDKSGLPNDRFSAERPEGSISTLTIQRTEQRDSAMYRCASSPTSGRYNEQFFGPGTRLTVL.

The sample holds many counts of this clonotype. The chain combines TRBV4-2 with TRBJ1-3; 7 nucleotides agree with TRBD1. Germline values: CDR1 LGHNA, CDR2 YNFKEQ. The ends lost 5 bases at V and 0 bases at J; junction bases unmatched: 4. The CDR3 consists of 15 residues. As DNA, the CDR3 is TGTGCCAGCAGCATGGACAGGAGCTCTGGAAACACCATATATTTT. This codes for CASSMDRSSGNTIYF.

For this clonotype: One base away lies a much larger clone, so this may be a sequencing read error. The CDR3 loop is CSARDLLAGSEQYF. CDR3 coding DNA: TGCAGTGCTAGAGATCTACTAGCCGGTTCCGAGCAGTACTTC. The genes are TRBV20-1 and TRBJ2-7; D might be TRBD2 (6 bases). The germline V gene encodes CDR1 DFQATT and CDR2 SNEGSKA (reference sequence). The CDR3 sequence is 14 residues long. Trimming cost V 0 bases and J 6 bases, with 15 bases left between them.

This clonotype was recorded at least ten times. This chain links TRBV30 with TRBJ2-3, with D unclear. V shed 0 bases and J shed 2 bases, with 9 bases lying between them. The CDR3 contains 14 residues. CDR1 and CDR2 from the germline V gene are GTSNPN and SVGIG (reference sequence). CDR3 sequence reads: CAWSVNLFTDTQYF. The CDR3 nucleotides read TGTGCCTGGAGTGTTAATTTGTTCACAGATACGCAGTATTTT.

This CDR3 is CSVGTSGRVADTQYF. CDR3 in DNA: TGCAGCGTTGGGACTAGCGGGAGGGTGGCAGATACGCAGTATTTT. This chain joins TRBV29-1 and TRBJ2-3; TRBD2 agrees at 15 bases. CDR3 size: 15 residues. Losses at the gene ends were 4 bases for V and 4 bases for J; bases not matched to a gene: 3. Germline V gene lookup returns CDR1 SQVTM and CDR2 ANQGSEA.

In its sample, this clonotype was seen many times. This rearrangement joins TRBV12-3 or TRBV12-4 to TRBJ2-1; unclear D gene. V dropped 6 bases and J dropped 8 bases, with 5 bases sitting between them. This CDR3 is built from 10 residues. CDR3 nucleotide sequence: TGTGCCAGCAGCCTCTATGAGCAGTTCTTC. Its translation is CASSLYEQFF.